The 8 T cell receptor beta chains presented below share a single source sample, sequenced in a study of somatic mutations in cytotoxic T cells in rheumatoid arthritis. Only in-frame clones appear in the TCRdb table, and some are missing; sequencing was by immunoSEQ multiplex PCR. This sample yields just under 9,500 clones, of which 75% to 80% are seen a single time; about a third belongs to the top ten. The specimen sequenced was CD8+ T cells sorted from blood. The receptors were gathered from an adult with rheumatoid arthritis.

By sample share, this clone is medium-sized. This chain joins TRBV11-2 and TRBJ1-6; no clear D gene. This CDR3 spans 15 amino acids. V lost 1 base and J lost 8, with 12 bases in between. Germline V gene sequence: CDR1 SGHAT, CDR2 FQNNGV. CDR3 in amino acids: CASSLVEDSYSPLHF. CDR3 DNA: TGTGCCAGCAGCTTAGTGGAGGATTCCTATTCACCCCTCCACTTT.

The chain carries TRBV19 and TRBJ1-1; D is uncertain. This CDR3 has 12 residues. Deletions cut 5 bases from V and 3 bases from J, with 7 bases between. Germline values: CDR1 LNHDA, CDR2 SQIVND (reference sequence). CDR3 nucleotide sequence: TGTGCCAGTAGTCAGGCGCACACTGAAGCTTTCTTT. The encoded protein is CASSQAHTEAFF.

This rearrangement joins TRBV6-1 to TRBJ1-5; D unresolved. CDR3 length: 11 amino acids. Trimming shortened V by 6 bases and J by 9 bases, and 9 bases separated the two germline ends. In germline, CDR1 is MNHNS, CDR2 SASEGT. The DNA of the CDR3 is TGTGCCAGCAGCTCCCCTTCGCCCCAGCATTTT. Translation gives CASSSPSPQHF.

This clone was observed a few times. The V and J genes are TRBV4-1 and TRBJ1-1; no clear D gene. V was trimmed by 0 bases and J by 11 bases, leaving 19 bases between them. The CDR3 contains 15 residues. Per germline, CDR1 MGHRA and CDR2 YSYEKL. CDR3 sequence (DNA): TGCGCCAGCAGCCAAGAGGGGAGGGAGTCGAATGGTGCTTTCTTT. It is translated as CASSQEGRESNGAFF.

This chain uses TRBV9 with TRBJ1-1, with D maybe TRBD1 (5 bases). There are 15 residues in the CDR3. V shed 4 bases and J shed 2 bases, with 15 bases lying between them. Per germline, CDR1 SGDLS and CDR2 YYNGEE. The DNA for the CDR3 is TGTGCCAGCAGCCCCCACCCCGGGACTAACACTGAAGCTTTCTTT. It yields the protein CASSPHPGTNTEAFF. The full variable domain, its missing parts supplied by reference TRBV9 and TRBJ1-1, is DSGVTQTPKHLITATGQRVTLRCSPRSGDLSVYWYQQSLDQGLQFLIQYYNGEERAKGNILERFSAQQFPDLHSELNLSSLELGDSALYFCASSPHPGTNTEAFFGQGTRLTVV.

The V gene is TRBV6-1, the J gene TRBJ2-1; 8 nucleotides align to TRBD1. Looked up from germline, CDR1 is MNHNS and CDR2 is SASEGT. The V gene end was trimmed by 3 bases and the J gene end by 1 base; junction bases not matched to a gene: 2. The CDR3 runs 15 residues. CDR3 region: CASSDWTGSYNEQFF. CDR3 nucleotides: TGTGCCAGCAGTGACTGGACAGGGTCCTACAATGAGCAGTTCTTC.

This clone has a single count. The chain links TRBV5-1 to TRBJ2-5; the D gene is possibly TRBD1 (5 bases). The better agreement between TRBJ2-7 and the DNA end casts doubt on the J call. The CDR3 covers 14 residues. Germline V gene data show CDR1 as SGHRS and CDR2 as YFSETQ. The CDR3 DNA follows: TGCGCCAGCAGCTTGGCCGACAGTCCCTACGAGCAGTACTTC. Its translation: CASSLADSPYEQYF.

The chain links TRBV5-1 to TRBJ2-3; 7 bases are a match to TRBD1. CDR1 and CDR2 from the germline V gene are SGHRS and YFSETQ. The CDR3 is made up of 14 amino acids. V lost 0 bases to trimming and J lost 4 bases; unmatched junction nucleotides: 2. In DNA form, the CDR3 reads TGCGCCAGCAGCTTGGCCCAGGGGGCAGATACGCAGTATTTT. Amino acids: CASSLAQGADTQYF.